The TCR beta chain under discussion was sequenced for a study of cytomegalovirus exposure and HLA in healthy donors. Study-level points and caveats: Reports indicated that the classifier achieved high specificity and sensitivity in diagnosing cytomegalovirus status.

With V trimmed by 6 bases and J by 2 bases, 8 bases remained unmatched. CDR1 and CDR2 from the germline V gene are MRHNA and SNTAGT. This CDR3 spans 16 amino acids. The count of this clone is one. Its antigen is undetermined. The primer mix had 60 Vbeta and 13 Jbeta primers. In the authors' methods: Unique TCR beta chains numbered approximately 80 million in a later analysis, with roughly 11 million shared. Some clones are missing from TCRdb's copy, which holds only in-frame ones; the method was immunoSEQ multiplex PCR. V, J and clone size reflect that table, while D and trimming were determined from the DNA. Among 200,000 to 250,000 clones listed, more than 70% were seen once.

This chain uses TRBV6-4 with TRBJ2-1; 9 nucleotides match TRBD1. The receptor comes from a human donor in good health. The source material was PBMCs. For the CDR3, the DNA is TGTGCCAGCAGCCTTATACAGGGGGCGGCCTACAATGAGCAGTTCTTC. The encoded protein is CASSLIQGAAYNEQFF.